These 23 T cell receptor beta chains share one sample of origin, sequenced in a study of OX40 agonist ivuxolimab in advanced cancers. The data were produced by immunoSEQ multiplex PCR, yet TCRdb's version contains in-frame clones alone and is incomplete. This repertoire shows about 45,000 clones, approximately 88% found once; its top ten account for about 15%. The starting material was CD4+ or CD8+ T cells sorted from blood, obtained in a trial of the OX40 agonist ivuxolimab. These TCRs come from an adult with an advanced solid tumor such as melanoma, head and neck, liver or kidney cancer.

The sample holds one count of this clone. The V call is TRBV15, the J call TRBJ1-2; TRBD1 is a possible D gene (6 bases). Germline values: CDR1 LNHNV, CDR2 YYDKDF (reference sequence). This CDR3 has 16 residues. Trimming took off 5 bases at V and 5 bases at J, with 21 bases between the two ends. CDR3 sequence: CATSGTPTWAGYGYTF. CDR3 bases: TGTGCCACCAGCGGGACACCCACTTGGGCGGGATATGGCTACACCTTC.

CDR3 protein: CASSFINQPQHF. Here the CDR3 DNA reads TGTGCCAGCAGCTTTATCAATCAGCCCCAGCATTTT. This sequence joins TRBV7-9 and TRBJ1-5; the D is unclear. V lost 3 bases and J lost 3, with 3 bases in between. Germline values: CDR1 SEHNR, CDR2 FQNEAQ (reference sequence). The CDR3 length is 12 residues.

The V call is TRBV18, the J call TRBJ2-7; D is uncertain. Germline CDR1 is KGHSH and CDR2 is LQKENI. There are 11 residues in the CDR3. V lost 4 bases, J lost 0 bases, and 1 base lay in between. The CDR3: CASSRSYEQYF. The CDR3 DNA reads as TGTGCCAGCTCACGCTCCTACGAGCAGTACTTC.

This clone was observed a single time. The chain carries TRBV28 and TRBJ1-6; TRBD1 agrees at 8 bases. There are 15 residues in the CDR3. Germline loops: CDR1 MDHEN, CDR2 SYDVKM. V gave up 6 bases and J gave up 10 bases; unmatched junction bases: 11. In DNA, the CDR3 is TGTGCCAGCAGCCCCGGACAGGGTTTTAGATCACCCCTCCACTTT. This sequence encodes CASSPGQGFRSPLHF.

This chain links TRBV6-6 with TRBJ1-1; the D gene is possibly TRBD1 (6 bases). The germline CDR1 and CDR2 sequences are MNHNY and SVGAGI (reference sequence). This CDR3 comprises 12 residues. Trimming shortened V by 5 bases and J by 3 bases, and 7 bases separated the two germline ends. CDR3: CASSAGDTEAFF. Written as DNA, the CDR3 is TGTGCCAGCAGTGCAGGGGACACTGAAGCTTTCTTT.

The chain joins TRBV7-9 to TRBJ2-1, with a tentative D call TRBD2 (6 bases). The germline V and J ends were trimmed by 3 bases and 0 bases, with 9 bases remaining between them. This CDR3 contains 15 residues. The germline V gene encodes CDR1 SEHNR and CDR2 FQNEAQ (reference sequence). This CDR3 reads CASSFGGSSYNEQFF. CDR3 DNA: TGTGCCAGCAGCTTTGGGGGGAGCTCCTACAATGAGCAGTTCTTC.

The rearrangement links TRBV4-1 to TRBJ2-7; D is perhaps TRBD1 (6 bases). This CDR3 is built from 16 residues. Germline CDR1 is MGHRA and CDR2 is YSYEKL. V was pared by 1 base and J by 2 bases, with 15 bases between. CDR3 coding DNA: TGCGCCAGCAGCCAAGCGTCTGACAGGATAACCTACGAGCAGTACTTC. Its translation is CASSQASDRITYEQYF.

The chain links TRBV29-1 to TRBJ2-1; D uncertain. Germline V gene data show CDR1 as SQVTM and CDR2 as ANQGSEA. This CDR3 is 13 amino acids long. Between the trimmed V and J ends, which lost 6 bases and 5 bases, there was a span of 14 bases. CDR3 loop: CSVVFLPNNEQFF. The CDR3 nucleotides are TGCAGCGTCGTTTTCCTCCCTAACAATGAGCAGTTCTTC.

The chain uses TRBV7-9 and TRBJ2-7, with D possibly being TRBD2 (5 bases). The germline CDR1 and CDR2 sequences are SEHNR and FQNEAQ (reference sequence). The CDR3 has 16 residues. V was cut by 0 bases and J by 2 bases, with 14 bases left in between. The CDR3 sequence: CASSLALETTTYEQYF. As DNA, the CDR3 is TGTGCCAGCAGCTTAGCGCTCGAGACTACTACCTACGAGCAGTACTTC.

This chain uses TRBV4-1 with TRBJ2-7; D not certain. CDR1 and CDR2 (germline): MGHRA, YSYEKL. The CDR3 runs 17 residues. Trimming cost V 0 bases and J 5 bases, with 20 bases left between them. For the CDR3, the DNA is TGCGCCAGCAGCCAAGAAAGGATTCCTTCCCCCGGCCACGAGCAGTACTTC. This encodes CASSQERIPSPGHEQYF.

The J gene is TRBJ2-7, the V gene TRBV4-2; weak D call: TRBD2 (7 bases). The V and J ends lost 4 bases and 7 bases respectively, with 17 bases between them. Germline V gives CDR1 LGHNA, CDR2 YNFKEQ. The CDR3 has 14 amino acids. CDR3 loop: CASSPGAGAREQYF. In nucleotides, the CDR3 is TGTGCCAGCAGCCCCGGGGCGGGGGCTCGAGAGCAGTACTTC.

The J gene is TRBJ1-2, the V gene TRBV27; a possible D gene is TRBD1 (5 bases). CDR1 is MNHEY and CDR2 is SMNVEV in the germline V gene (reference sequence). The CDR3 totals 16 residues. Trimming removed 5 bases from V and 2 bases from J, with 18 bases in between. CDR3 in amino acids: CASSPSAGPENYGYTF. Written as DNA, the CDR3 is TGTGCCAGCAGTCCGTCAGCAGGGCCAGAGAACTATGGCTACACCTTC.

The J gene is TRBJ2-1, the V gene TRBV5-4; TRBD1 might be the D (6 bases). Germline V CDR1 and CDR2: SGHNT, YYREEE (reference sequence). This CDR3 region has 15 residues. Trimming removed 0 bases at V and 8 bases at J, with 15 bases between. The CDR3 reads CASSLGGTQGDEQFF. CDR3 nucleotides: TGTGCCAGCAGCTTGGGGGGGACACAGGGCGATGAGCAGTTCTTC. The full variable domain, with the rest looked up from reference TRBV5-4 and TRBJ2-1, is ETGVTQSPTHLIKTRGQQVTLRCSSQSGHNTVSWYQQALGQGPQFIFQYYREEENGRGNFPPRFSGLQFPNYSSELNVNALELDDSALYLCASSLGGTQGDEQFFGPGTRLTVL.

The CDR3 sequence: CATSREAGNDEQYF. In DNA, the CDR3 is TGTGCCACCAGCAGAGAGGCAGGGAACGACGAGCAGTACTTC. The chain employs TRBV15 and TRBJ2-7, with D perhaps matching TRBD1 (5 bases). This CDR3 has 14 amino acids. The V gene lost 0 bases and the J gene lost 5 bases, with 11 bases spanning the gap. The germline V gene encodes CDR1 LNHNV and CDR2 YYDKDF (reference sequence).

The CDR3 DNA follows: TGCGCCAGCAAGGTAGCGGGAGGCACCTCCTACGAGCAGTACTTC. Translating gives CASKVAGGTSYEQYF. V gene TRBV5-1 combines with J gene TRBJ2-7; 10 bases fit TRBD2. The length of the CDR3 is 15 residues. CDR1 and CDR2 from the germline V gene are SGHRS and YFSETQ. Trimming removed 6 bases from V and 0 bases from J; junction bases left unmatched: 6.

Turning to this clone: At one end the junction does not follow the germline gene, possibly because of a read error. The chain employs TRBV5-3 and TRBJ2-1, with a possible D match to TRBD2 (6 bases). TRBV5-3 belongs to the ORF category, with a function that is uncertain. CDR3 length equals 13 residues. CDR3 protein: CASSYYQGGEQFF. In DNA, the CDR3 is TGTGCCAGCAGCTATTACCAGGGAGGTGAGCAGTTCTTC.

This clone was seen once. The chain recombines TRBV19 with TRBJ1-1; tentative D call: TRBD1 (6 bases). The CDR3 is 14 residues long. V lost 5 bases, J lost 4 bases, and 14 bases lay in between. Germline V gene data show CDR1 as LNHDA and CDR2 as SQIVND (reference sequence). Here the CDR3 reads CASSSKQGSTEAFF. The CDR3 nucleotides are TGTGCCAGTAGTTCAAAACAGGGAAGCACTGAAGCTTTCTTT.

This rearrangement joins TRBV7-8 to TRBJ1-6; D ambiguous. V lost 2 bases and J lost 4, with 15 bases in between. The CDR3 is 17 amino acids. Germline loops: CDR1 SGHVS, CDR2 FQNEAQ. DNA for the CDR3: TGTGCCAGCAGCTTAAACGTTCGGGCTGCGTATAATTCACCCCTCCACTTT. Amino acids: CASSLNVRAAYNSPLHF.

J is TRBJ1-5 and V is TRBV5-4, with TRBD1 identical over 10 bases. Unmatched junction bases numbered 6, after V lost 6 bases and J lost 6 bases. The CDR3 is made up of 14 amino acids. Germline-derived CDR1 and CDR2 are SGHNT and YYREEE (reference sequence). This CDR3 reads CASTFGTGAQPQHF. For the CDR3, the DNA is TGTGCCAGCACCTTCGGGACAGGGGCTCAGCCCCAGCATTTT.

In its sample, this clone was seen a few times. The rearrangement joins TRBV11-2 to TRBJ1-5; D might be TRBD1 (6 bases). CDR1 is SGHAT, CDR2 FQNNGV, per germline. This CDR3 contains 15 residues. V was shortened by 4 bases and J by 0 bases, with 10 bases between the two germline ends. The CDR3 reads CASSSTGNSNQPQHF. DNA of the CDR3: TGTGCCAGCAGCTCTACAGGGAATAGCAATCAGCCCCAGCATTTT.

This clone was detected only once. The J gene is TRBJ2-3, the V gene TRBV27, with D perhaps matching TRBD2 (6 bases). Trimming cost V 5 bases and J 10 bases, with 10 bases left between them. CDR1 is MNHEY, CDR2 SMNVEV, per germline (reference sequence). This CDR3 region has 11 residues. In nucleotides, the CDR3 is TGTGCCAGCAGTCCGGGACTGGCGCAGTATTTT. This encodes CASSPGLAQYF.

The chain links TRBV7-2 to TRBJ2-1; a weak D match, TRBD2 (7 bases). Per germline, CDR1 SGHTA and CDR2 FQGNSA. The CDR3 extends over 14 amino acids. Trimming shortened V by 0 bases and J by 7 bases, and 10 bases separated the two germline ends. CDR3 region: CASSLAGGPNEQFF. The CDR3 DNA reads as TGTGCCAGCAGCTTAGCGGGGGGGCCGAATGAGCAGTTCTTC.

The chain carries TRBV27 and TRBJ1-1; D is possibly TRBD1 (5 bases). Trimming left V 4 bases short and J 8 bases short, with 26 bases between. Per the germline V gene, CDR1 is MNHEY and CDR2 is SMNVEV (reference sequence). There are 17 residues in the CDR3. The CDR3 sequence: CASSSLPGGEKRGEAFF. CDR3 DNA: TGTGCCAGCAGTTCGCTCCCGGGGGGGGAAAAGCGAGGGGAAGCTTTCTTT.